Reported below is one T cell receptor (beta chain). Its antigen is currently unknown. This entry is derived from a study of regulatory T cells in long-lasting Graves disease. Sample time point: newly diagnosed GD, antithyroid drugs for less than 3 months. PBMCs provided the RNA from which the TCR library was made. Each of the patients was recruited from an endocrinology department situated in Xi'an, China. The TCR beta library used iRepertoire HTBI primers with Arm-PCR amplification of CDR3. TCRdb passed the multiplex PCR reads through MiXCR, listing each CDR3 protein once. The sample has about 430,000 distinct CDR3 sequences, 15% seen once. The CDR3 totals 17 residues. The germline V gene has CDR1 MDHEN and CDR2 SYDVKM. V dropped 5 bases and J dropped 6; count of bases not matched to a gene: 15. Study results and limitations: Persistent Graves' patients showed reduced TCR diversity versus newly diagnosed patients.

These sequences were also reported in another study, on T cells in Graves' hyperthyroidism and ophthalmopathy. Per that paper: Most thyroid-expanded clonotypes above 0.001 were also found in blood.

Source: peripheral blood mononuclear cells (PBMCs), taken at new diagnosis, from a patient treated with antithyroid drugs. This receptor was identified in a woman between 40 and 55 years old with Graves disease. The chain combines TRBV28 with TRBJ1-5; 8 bases are shared with TRBD1. The CDR3 nucleotides read TGTGCCAGCAGTCAGACAGGGGAAATATTCTACACTCAGCCCCAGCATTTT. Translating gives CASSQTGEIFYTQPQHF.